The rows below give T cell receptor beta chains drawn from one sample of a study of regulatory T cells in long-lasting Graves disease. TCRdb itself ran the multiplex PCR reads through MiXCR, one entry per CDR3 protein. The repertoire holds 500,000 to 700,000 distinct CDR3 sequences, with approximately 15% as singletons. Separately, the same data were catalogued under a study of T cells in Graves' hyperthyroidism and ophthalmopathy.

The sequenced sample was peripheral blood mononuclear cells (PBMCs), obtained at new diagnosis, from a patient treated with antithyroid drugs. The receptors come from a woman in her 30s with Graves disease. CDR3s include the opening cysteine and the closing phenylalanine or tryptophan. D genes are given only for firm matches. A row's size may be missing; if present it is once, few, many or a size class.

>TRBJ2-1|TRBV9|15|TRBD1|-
TGTGCCAGCAGCTCCCGGACAGGGGGGGGAAATGAGCAGTTCTTC
CASSSRTGGGNEQFF
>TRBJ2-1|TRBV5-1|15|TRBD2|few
TGCGCCAGCAGCCCTTTGACTAGCGGCTACAATGAGCAGTTCTTC
CASSPLTSGYNEQFF
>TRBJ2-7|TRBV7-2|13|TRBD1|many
TGTGCCAGCAGCCGGGACAGATCGGACGAGCAGTACTTC
CASSRDRSDEQYF
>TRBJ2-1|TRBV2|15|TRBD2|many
TGTGCCAGCAGTGAAGCTGGCCTAGCGGCCAATGAGCAGTTCTTC
CASSEAGLAANEQFF
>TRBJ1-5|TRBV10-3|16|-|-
TGTGCCATCAGTGACCAGGGAACACCCAGCAATCAGCCCCAGCATTTT
CAISDQGTPSNQPQHF
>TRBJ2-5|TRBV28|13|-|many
TGTGCCAGCACCTCCCCACCCGTCGAGACCCAGTACTTC
CASTSPPVETQYF
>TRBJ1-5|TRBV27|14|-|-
TGTGCCAACAGTTTATCAATCGGCAATCAGCCCCAGCATTTT
CANSLSIGNQPQHF
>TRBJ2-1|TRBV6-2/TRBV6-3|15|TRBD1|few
TGTGCCAGCAGTTACTCGGGACAGGGCTACAATGAGCAGTTCTTC
CASSYSGQGYNEQFF
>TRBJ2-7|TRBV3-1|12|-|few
TGTGCCAGCAGCCCACAGGGTAACGAGCAGTACTTC
CASSPQGNEQYF
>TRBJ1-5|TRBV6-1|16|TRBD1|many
TGTGCCAGCAGTGAACCAACAGGGGATAGCAATCAGCCCCAGCATTTT
CASSEPTGDSNQPQHF
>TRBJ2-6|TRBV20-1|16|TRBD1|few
TGCAGTGCGCGGACAGGGGTTCGCTCTGGGGCCAACGTCCTGACTTTC
CSARTGVRSGANVLTF
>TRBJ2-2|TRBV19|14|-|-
TGTGCCAGTACCCCTCGGGGGAGGTCCGGGGAGCTGTTTTTT
CASTPRGRSGELFF
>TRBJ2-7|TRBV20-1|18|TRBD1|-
TGCAGTGCTGACCCACAGGGGAACGACCCCGATACGACCTACGAGCAGTACTTC
CSADPQGNDPDTTYEQYF
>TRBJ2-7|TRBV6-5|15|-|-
TGTGCCAGCAGTTACTCGATAGCTCGGCGGGACGAGCAGTACTTC
CASSYSIARRDEQYF
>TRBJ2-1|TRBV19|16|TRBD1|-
TGTGCCACAATCCAAGGGGGACAGGGGAGGCATGATGAGCAGTTCTTC
CATIQGGQGRHDEQFF
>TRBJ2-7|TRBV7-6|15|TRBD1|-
TGTGCCAGCAGCCCGGGACAGGGCGGCGACAACGAGCAGTACTTC
CASSPGQGGDNEQYF
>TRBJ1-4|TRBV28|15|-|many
TGTGCCAGCAGTTTCTTGGGGGTGCGGGATGAAAAACTGTTTTTT
CASSFLGVRDEKLFF
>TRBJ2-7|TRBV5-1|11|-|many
TGCGCCAGCAGCCTGGACAACGAGCAGTACTTC
CASSLDNEQYF
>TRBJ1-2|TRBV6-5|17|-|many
TGTGCCAGCAGTTACTCACAAGAGGTAACAGTCGGCTATGGCTACACCTTC
CASSYSQEVTVGYGYTF
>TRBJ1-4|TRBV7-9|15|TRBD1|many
TGTGCCAGCAGCCCGACAGGGAATATTAATGAAAAACTGTTTTTT
CASSPTGNINEKLFF
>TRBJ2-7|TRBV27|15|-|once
TGTGCCGGCAGGCCGATGGGGACGGATTCCTACGAGCAGTACTTC
CAGRPMGTDSYEQYF
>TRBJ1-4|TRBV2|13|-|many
TGTGCCGGGACACGCGGGGGAAATGAAAAACTGTTTTTT
CAGTRGGNEKLFF
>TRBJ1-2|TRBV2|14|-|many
TGTGCCAGCAGTGAAGCGCTTTCTCAGTATGGCTACACCTTC
CASSEALSQYGYTF
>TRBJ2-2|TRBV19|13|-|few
TGTGCCAGTACCAATGGCCCAACCGGGGAGCTGTTTTTT
CASTNGPTGELFF
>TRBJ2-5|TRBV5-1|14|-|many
TGCGCCAGCAGTAACCAGGGCGGGGCCGAGACCCAGTACTTC
CASSNQGGAETQYF
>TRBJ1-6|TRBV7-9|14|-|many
TGTGCCAGCAGCCGGGGGACGGGTGATTCACCCCTCCACTTT
CASSRGTGDSPLHF
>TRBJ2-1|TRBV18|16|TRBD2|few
TGTGCCAGCTCACCACCTAGCGGGAGGACCTACAATGAGCAGTTCTTC
CASSPPSGRTYNEQFF
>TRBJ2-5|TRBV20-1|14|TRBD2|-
TGCAGTGCTAATTGGCTAGCGGGAGGTGAGACCCAGTACTTC
CSANWLAGGETQYF
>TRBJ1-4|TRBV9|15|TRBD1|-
TGTGCCAGCAGCGCCCTGGGACAGGGGAGGCAAAAACTGTTTTTT
CASSALGQGRQKLFF
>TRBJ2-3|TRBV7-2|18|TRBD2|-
TGTGCCAGCAGCTTAAACGGTATAGCGGGAGGAAGGACAGATACGCAGTATTTT
CASSLNGIAGGRTDTQYF
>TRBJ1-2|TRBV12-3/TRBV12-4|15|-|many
TGTGCCAGCAGTTTAGGGGGGGGAACGGACTATGGCTACACCTTC
CASSLGGGTDYGYTF
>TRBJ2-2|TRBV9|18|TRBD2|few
TGTGCCAGCAGCGCCCTAGCGGGAGCCCTTCCGGGGACCGGGGAGCTGTTTTTT
CASSALAGALPGTGELFF
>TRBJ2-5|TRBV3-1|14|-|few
TGTGCCTTACAGGACAGCGCCCGCCAAGAGACCCAGTACTTC
CALQDSARQETQYF
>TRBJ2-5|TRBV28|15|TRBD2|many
TGTGCCAGCACTGGGGGCGGGAGGTACCAAGAGACCCAGTACTTC
CASTGGGRYQETQYF
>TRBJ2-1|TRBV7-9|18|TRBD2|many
TGTGCCAGCAGCTTAGATCCGGGACTAGCGGGAGAAAAGGATGAGCAGTTCTTC
CASSLDPGLAGEKDEQFF
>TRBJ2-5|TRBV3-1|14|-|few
TGTGCCAACAGCCAAGTATCCAGACAAGAGACCCAGTACTTC
CANSQVSRQETQYF
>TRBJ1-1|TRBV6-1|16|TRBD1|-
TGTGCCAGCAGTAGACTACCGGACAGGGGTGGGACTGAAGCTTTCTTT
CASSRLPDRGGTEAFF
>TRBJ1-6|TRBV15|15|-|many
TGTGCCACCAGCAGAGTCGGGGAGGGCAATTCACCCCTCCACTTT
CATSRVGEGNSPLHF
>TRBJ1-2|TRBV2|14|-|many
TGTGCCAGCAGCCAATGGGGGGACATATCGAAAGACACCTTC
CASSQWGDISKDTF